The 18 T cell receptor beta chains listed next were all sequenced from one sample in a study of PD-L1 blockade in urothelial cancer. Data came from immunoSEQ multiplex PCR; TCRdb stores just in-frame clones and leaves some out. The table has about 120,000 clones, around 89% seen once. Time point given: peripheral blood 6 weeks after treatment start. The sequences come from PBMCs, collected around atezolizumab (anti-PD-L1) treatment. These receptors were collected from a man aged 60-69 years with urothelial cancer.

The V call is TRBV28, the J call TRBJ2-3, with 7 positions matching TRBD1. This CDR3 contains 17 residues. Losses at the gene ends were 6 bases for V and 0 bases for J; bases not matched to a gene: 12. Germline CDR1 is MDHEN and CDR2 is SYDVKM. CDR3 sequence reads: CASRSRTGATSTDTQYF. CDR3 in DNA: TGTGCCAGCAGATCACGGACAGGAGCCACTAGCACAGATACGCAGTATTTT. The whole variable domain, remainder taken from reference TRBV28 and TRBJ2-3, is DVKVTQSSRYLVKRTGEKVFLECVQDMDHENMFWYRQDPGLGLRLIYFSYDVKMKEKGDIPEGYSVSREKKERFSLILESASTNQTSMYLCASRSRTGATSTDTQYFGPGTRLTVL.

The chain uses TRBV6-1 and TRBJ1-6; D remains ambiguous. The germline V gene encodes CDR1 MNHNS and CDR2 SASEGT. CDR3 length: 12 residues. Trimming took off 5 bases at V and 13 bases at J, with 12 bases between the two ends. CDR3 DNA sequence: TGTGCCAGCAGTCCGCCCCGGTCGCCCCTCCACTTT. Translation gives CASSPPRSPLHF.

CDR3 in amino acids: CASSPPEGPQYF. CDR3 DNA: TGTGCCAGCTCACCACCGGAGGGGCCGCAGTACTTC. This sequence joins TRBV18 and TRBJ2-7; possible D gene TRBD2, 6 bases. The CDR3 covers 12 residues. Trimming shortened V by 0 bases and J by 9 bases, and 9 bases separated the two germline ends. Germline loops: CDR1 KGHSH, CDR2 LQKENI.

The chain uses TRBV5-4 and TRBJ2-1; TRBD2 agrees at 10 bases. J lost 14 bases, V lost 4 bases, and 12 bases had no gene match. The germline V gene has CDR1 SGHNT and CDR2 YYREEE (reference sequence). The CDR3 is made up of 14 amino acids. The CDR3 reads CASSLRGAGGQEFF. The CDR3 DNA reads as TGTGCCAGCAGCCTACGGGGAGCGGGGGGGCAAGAGTTCTTC.

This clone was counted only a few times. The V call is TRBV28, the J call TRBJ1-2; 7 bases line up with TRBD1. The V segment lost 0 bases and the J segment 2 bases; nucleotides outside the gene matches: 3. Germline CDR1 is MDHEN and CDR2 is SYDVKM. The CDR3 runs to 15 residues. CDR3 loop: CASSLWAGQNYGYTF. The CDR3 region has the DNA TGTGCCAGCAGTTTATGGGCGGGACAGAACTATGGCTACACCTTC.

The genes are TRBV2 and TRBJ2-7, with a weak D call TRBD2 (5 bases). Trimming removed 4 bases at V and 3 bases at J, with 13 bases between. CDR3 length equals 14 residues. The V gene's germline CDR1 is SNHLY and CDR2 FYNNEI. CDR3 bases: TGTGCCAGCAGTGGTGGAGGCGGAGGCTACGAGCAGTACTTC. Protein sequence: CASSGGGGGYEQYF.

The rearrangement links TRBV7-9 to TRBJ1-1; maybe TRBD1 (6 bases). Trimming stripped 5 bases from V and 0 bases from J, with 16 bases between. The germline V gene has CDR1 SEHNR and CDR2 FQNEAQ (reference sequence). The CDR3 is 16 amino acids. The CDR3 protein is CASSHGQKDLNTEAFF. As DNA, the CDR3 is TGTGCCAGCAGCCACGGACAGAAAGACTTGAACACTGAAGCTTTCTTT.

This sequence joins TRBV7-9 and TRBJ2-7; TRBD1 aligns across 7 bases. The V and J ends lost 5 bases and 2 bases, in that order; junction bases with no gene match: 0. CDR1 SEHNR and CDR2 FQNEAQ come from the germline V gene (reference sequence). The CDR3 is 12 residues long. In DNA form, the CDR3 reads TGTGCCAGCAGCGACAGGGCCTACGAGCAGTACTTC. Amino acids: CASSDRAYEQYF.

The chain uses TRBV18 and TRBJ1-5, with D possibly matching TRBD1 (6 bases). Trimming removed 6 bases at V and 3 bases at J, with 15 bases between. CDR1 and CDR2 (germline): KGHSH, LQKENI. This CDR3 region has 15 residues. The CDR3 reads CASSITGIDNQPQHF. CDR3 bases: TGTGCCAGCTCCATAACAGGGATAGACAATCAGCCCCAGCATTTT.

In DNA form, the CDR3 reads TGTGCCAGCACTGACGCTAGCGGGAGTGCAGATACGCAGTATTTT. The encoded protein is CASTDASGSADTQYF. The chain has TRBV2 and TRBJ2-3; the match to TRBD2 covers 10 bases. Germline lookup yields CDR1 SNHLY and CDR2 FYNNEI. This CDR3 comprises 15 residues. J gave up 4 bases and V 7 bases, and 8 bases lay outside the gene matches.

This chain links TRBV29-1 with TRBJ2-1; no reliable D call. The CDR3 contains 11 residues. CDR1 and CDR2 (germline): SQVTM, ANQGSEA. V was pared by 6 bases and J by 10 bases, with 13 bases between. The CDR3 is CSVLPQREQFF. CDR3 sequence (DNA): TGCAGCGTCCTCCCGCAGAGGGAGCAGTTCTTC.

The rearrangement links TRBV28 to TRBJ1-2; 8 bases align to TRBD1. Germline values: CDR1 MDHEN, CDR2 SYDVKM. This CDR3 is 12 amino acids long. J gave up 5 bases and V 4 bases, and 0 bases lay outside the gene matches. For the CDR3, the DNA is TGTGCCAGCAGTTGGACAGGGTATGGCTACACCTTC. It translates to CASSWTGYGYTF.

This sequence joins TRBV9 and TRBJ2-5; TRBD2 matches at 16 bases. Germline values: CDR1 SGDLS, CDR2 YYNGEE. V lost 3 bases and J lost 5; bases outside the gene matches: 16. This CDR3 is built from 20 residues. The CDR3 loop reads CASSARALGLAGGPGETQYF. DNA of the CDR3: TGTGCCAGCAGCGCCCGGGCGCTGGGACTAGCGGGGGGGCCGGGTGAGACCCAGTACTTC.

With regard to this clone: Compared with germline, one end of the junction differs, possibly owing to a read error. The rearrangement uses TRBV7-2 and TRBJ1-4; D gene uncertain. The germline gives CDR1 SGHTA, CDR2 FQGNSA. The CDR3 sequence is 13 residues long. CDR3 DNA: TGTGCCAGCAGGGATAGACATAATGAGAAACTGTTTTTT. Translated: CASRDRHNEKLFF.

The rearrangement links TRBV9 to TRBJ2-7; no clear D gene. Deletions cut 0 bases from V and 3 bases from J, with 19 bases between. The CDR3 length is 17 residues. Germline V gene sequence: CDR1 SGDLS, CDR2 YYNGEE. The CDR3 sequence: CASSVGNSAAPRYEQYF. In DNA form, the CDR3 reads TGTGCCAGCAGCGTAGGAAATAGTGCGGCCCCCCGCTACGAGCAGTACTTC.

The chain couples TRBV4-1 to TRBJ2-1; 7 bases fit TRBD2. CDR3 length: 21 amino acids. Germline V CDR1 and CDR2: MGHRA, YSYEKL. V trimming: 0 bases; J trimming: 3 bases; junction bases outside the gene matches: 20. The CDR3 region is CASSQDWGGLVAENRYNEQFF. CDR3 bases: TGCGCCAGCAGCCAAGATTGGGGGGGTTTGGTTGCGGAGAACCGCTACAATGAGCAGTTCTTC.

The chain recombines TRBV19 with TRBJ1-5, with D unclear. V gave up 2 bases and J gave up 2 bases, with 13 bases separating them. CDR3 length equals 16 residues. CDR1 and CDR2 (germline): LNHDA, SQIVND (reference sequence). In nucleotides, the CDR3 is TGTGCCAGTAGTATACTAAATACTGTACGCAATCAGCCCCAGCATTTT. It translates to CASSILNTVRNQPQHF. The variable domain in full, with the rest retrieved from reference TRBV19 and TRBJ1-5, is DGGITQSPKYLFRKEGQNVTLSCEQNLNHDAMYWYRQDPGQGLRLIYYSQIVNDFQKGDIAEGYSVSREKKESFPLTVTSAQKNPTAFYLCASSILNTVRNQPQHFGDGTRLSIL.

This chain's CDR3 is CASSLGHANEKLFF. The CDR3 DNA sequence: TGTGCCAGCAGCTTGGGACATGCTAATGAAAAACTGTTTTTT. V is TRBV5-6 and J is TRBJ1-4, with D uncertain. The CDR3 sequence is 14 residues long. Germline CDR1 reads SGHDT; CDR2 reads YYEEEE. Between the trimmed V and J ends, which lost 0 bases and 3 bases, there was a span of 6 bases.